This T cell receptor (beta chain) was sequenced during a study of tumor and adjacent non-tumor tissue in lung cancer. Whole-study context: Patients comprised some eleven adenocarcinoma, a couple of squamous cell carcinoma and 1 small cell lung cancer. Findings and limits, study-wide: Patients with more diverse tumor TCRs had worse survival.

This sample's RNA came from whole unsorted tissue. This non-tumor lung sample came from over 3 cm beyond the tumor edge. Donors were chemotherapy-naive, newly diagnosed lung cancer surgical patients in China, August–late 2014. As regards this clonotype: Its specificity is unknown. This may be a read error, as it is one base from a much larger clone.

The library came from three nested PCR rounds adapted from ARM-PCR protocols. TCRdb re-called the multiplex PCR reads with MiXCR, one entry per CDR3 protein. The sample consists of some 68,000 distinct CDR3 sequences, 75% to 85% of them appearing once. This CDR3 is built from 12 residues. In germline, CDR1 is MDHEN, CDR2 SYDVKM. The receptor comes from a man aged 55 to 70 with non-small cell lung cancer. Sequencing used distant non-tumor lung tissue. V gene TRBV28 combines with J gene TRBJ2-7; unclear D gene. The CDR3 DNA reads TGTGCCAGCAGTGATAACTCCTACGAGAAGTACTTC. This gives the protein CASSDNSYEKYF.